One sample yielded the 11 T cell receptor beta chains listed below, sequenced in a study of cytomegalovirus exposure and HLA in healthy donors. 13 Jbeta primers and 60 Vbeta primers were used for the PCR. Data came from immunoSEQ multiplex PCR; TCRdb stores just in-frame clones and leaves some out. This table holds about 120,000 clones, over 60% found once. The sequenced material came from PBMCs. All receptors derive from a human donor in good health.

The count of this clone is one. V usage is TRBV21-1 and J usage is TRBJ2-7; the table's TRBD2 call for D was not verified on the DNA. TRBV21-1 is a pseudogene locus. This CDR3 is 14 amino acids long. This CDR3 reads CASRGGETHYEQYF. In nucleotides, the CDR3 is TGTGCCAGCAGGGGGGGGGAAACCCACTACGAGCAGTACTTC.

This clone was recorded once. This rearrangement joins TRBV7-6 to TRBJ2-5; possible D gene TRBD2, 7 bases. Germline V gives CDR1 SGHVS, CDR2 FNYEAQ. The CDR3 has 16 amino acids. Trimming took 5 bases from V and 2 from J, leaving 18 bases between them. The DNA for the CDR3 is TGTGCCAGCAGCCAAGTTGGGGGGCGGGGGCAAGAGACCCAGTACTTC. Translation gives CASSQVGGRGQETQYF.

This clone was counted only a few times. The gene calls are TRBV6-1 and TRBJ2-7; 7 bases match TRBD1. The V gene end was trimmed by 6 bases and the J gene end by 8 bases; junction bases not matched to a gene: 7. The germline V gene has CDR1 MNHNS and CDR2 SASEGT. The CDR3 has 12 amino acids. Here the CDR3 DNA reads TGTGCCAGCAGCTCAACTAGGGGGCAGCAGTACTTC. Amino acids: CASSSTRGQQYF.

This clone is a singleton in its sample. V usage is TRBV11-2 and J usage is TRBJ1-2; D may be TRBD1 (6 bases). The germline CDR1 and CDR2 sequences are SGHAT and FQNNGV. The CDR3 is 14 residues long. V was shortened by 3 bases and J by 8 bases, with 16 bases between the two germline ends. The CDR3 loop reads CASSFGDRMGGYTF. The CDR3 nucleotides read TGTGCCAGCAGCTTTGGTGACAGGATGGGAGGCTACACCTTC.

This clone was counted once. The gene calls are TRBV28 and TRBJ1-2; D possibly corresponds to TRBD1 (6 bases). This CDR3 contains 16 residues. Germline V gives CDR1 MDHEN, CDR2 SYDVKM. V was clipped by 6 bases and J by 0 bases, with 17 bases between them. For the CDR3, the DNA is TGTGCCAGCAGCCAAGGGGGGGGGCGAGCTAACTATGGCTACACCTTC. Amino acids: CASSQGGGRANYGYTF.

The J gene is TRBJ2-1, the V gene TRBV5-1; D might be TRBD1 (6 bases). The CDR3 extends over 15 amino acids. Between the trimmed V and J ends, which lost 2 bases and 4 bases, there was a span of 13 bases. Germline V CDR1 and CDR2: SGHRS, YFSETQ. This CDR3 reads CASSFEGVLYNEQFF. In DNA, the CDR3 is TGCGCCAGCAGCTTCGAGGGGGTACTATACAATGAGCAGTTCTTC.

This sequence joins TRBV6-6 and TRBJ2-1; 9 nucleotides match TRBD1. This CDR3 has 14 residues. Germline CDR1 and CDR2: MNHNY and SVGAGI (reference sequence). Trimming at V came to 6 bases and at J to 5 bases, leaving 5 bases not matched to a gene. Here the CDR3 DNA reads TGTGCCAGCAGGACGGGACAGGGAAACAATGAGCAGTTCTTC. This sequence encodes CASRTGQGNNEQFF.

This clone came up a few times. The CDR3 nucleotides read TGTGCCAGCTCACCACCTTCTCCTCGAGACAATGAGCAGTTCTTC. Residues: CASSPPSPRDNEQFF. The chain couples TRBV18 to TRBJ2-1; D unclear. Germline assignment: CDR1 KGHSH and CDR2 LQKENI. The CDR3 is 15 residues long. V lost 0 bases and J lost 5, with 11 bases in between.

This chain's CDR3 is CASSIRTGEEKLFF. The CDR3 nucleotides are TGTGCCAGCAGCATACGGACAGGGGAGGAAAAACTGTTTTTT. The chain joins TRBV7-2 to TRBJ1-4; 9 bases are shared with TRBD1. This CDR3 is 14 amino acids long. The germline V gene has CDR1 SGHTA and CDR2 FQGNSA. Losses at the gene ends were 5 bases for V and 8 bases for J; bases not matched to a gene: 6.

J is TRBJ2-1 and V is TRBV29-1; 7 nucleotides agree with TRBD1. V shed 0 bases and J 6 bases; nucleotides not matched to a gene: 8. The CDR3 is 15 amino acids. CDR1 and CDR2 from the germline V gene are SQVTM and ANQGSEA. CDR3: CSVEERQGSLNEQFF. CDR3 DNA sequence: TGCAGCGTTGAAGAAAGACAGGGTTCCCTCAATGAGCAGTTCTTC.

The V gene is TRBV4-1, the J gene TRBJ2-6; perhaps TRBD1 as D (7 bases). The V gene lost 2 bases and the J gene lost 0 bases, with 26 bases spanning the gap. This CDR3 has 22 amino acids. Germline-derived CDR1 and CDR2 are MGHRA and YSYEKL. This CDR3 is CASSQYQGGTRKDGSGANVLTF. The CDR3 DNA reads TGCGCCAGCAGCCAATATCAGGGGGGAACTAGGAAAGACGGCTCTGGGGCCAACGTCCTGACTTTC.